One TCR beta chain is described in this entry. This record comes from a study of blood T cell repertoires in COVID-19. Study-level information: Sites across the United States, Italy and Spain contributed samples from acute and convalescent COVID-19. The analysed material was cDNA or gDNA that came from T cells, B-cell-depleted T cells, or PBMCs.

Germline-derived CDR1 and CDR2 are SGHRS and YFSETQ. The CDR3 is made up of 16 amino acids. V shed 4 bases and J 7 bases; nucleotides not matched to a gene: 13. Profiling relied on immunoSEQ multiplex PCR, and the TCRdb table lists in-frame clones only, not all of them. The data show fewer than 350,000 clones, with approximately 89% seen just once and around 4% held by the top ten. The V gene is TRBV5-1, the J gene TRBJ2-4, with 8 bases identical to TRBD2. Sequencing input: peripheral blood. This TCR was recovered from a woman aged 55-70 years with COVID-19, enrolled during active disease. The CDR3 DNA sequence: TGCGCCAGCAGCCCATTTTCGGGGGGGCCTGGTAACATTCAGTACTTC. Protein: CASSPFSGGPGNIQYF.